A selection of T cell receptor beta chains follows, all from one sample in a study of cytomegalovirus exposure and HLA in healthy donors. TCRdb's copy holds only in-frame clones and misses some; the assay was immunoSEQ multiplex PCR. In the table there are some 200,000 clones, roughly nine tenths of which are singletons. What was sequenced was PBMCs. The source is a girl under three years old in good health and CMV-seronegative. Each CDR3 is given with its conserved first and last residue. A D gene is named only where the DNA matches it firmly. Clone size is given for some rows only: seen once, a few or many times, or a class if the clone is expanded.

>TRBD1|TRBV19|TRBJ1-2|.
TGTGCCAGTAGGCTCAGGCAGGGGGCAGGTGGCTACACCTTC
CASRLRQGAGGYTF
>.|TRBV2|TRBJ2-7|.
TGTGCCAGCAGTGAGGAGGACGCCCGCCTGGGCGAGCAGTACTTC
CASSEEDARLGEQYF
>TRBD1|TRBV19|TRBJ1-2|.
TGTGCCAGTAGTATAGGAGGAACAGGGGTCTTATATGGCTACACCTTC
CASSIGGTGVLYGYTF
>.|TRBV27|TRBJ1-5|once
TGTGCCAGCAGTCCCCTCCTGGGGGGGAATCAGCCCCAGCATTTT
CASSPLLGGNQPQHF
>.|TRBV18|TRBJ2-7|.
TGTGCCAGCTCACTTCTTGAGGAGAGGGCCTATAACGAGCAGTACTTC
CASSLLEERAYNEQYF
>.|TRBV7-3|TRBJ2-1|once
TGTGCCAGCAGCTTAAACTTTGGGGCCAATGAGCAGTTCTTC
CASSLNFGANEQFF
>TRBD1|TRBV30|TRBJ1-1|.
TGTGCCTGGCTAAGGGACAGGGTTTACACTGAAGCTTTCTTT
CAWLRDRVYTEAFF
>TRBD1|TRBV6-5|TRBJ1-2|.
TGTGCCAGCAGTTACTCGACAGGGGACGGCTACACCTTC
CASSYSTGDGYTF
>.|TRBV18|TRBJ2-7|.
TGTGCCAGCTCACAGGGGCCAAGGATAGCCTACGAGCAGTACTTC
CASSQGPRIAYEQYF
>TRBD1|TRBV2|TRBJ2-1|.
TGTGCCGGGTCTTCAGGGGGCGCCTACAATGAGCAGTTCTTC
CAGSSGGAYNEQFF
>TRBD2|TRBV10-3|TRBJ2-1|.
TGTGCCATCAGTACGACTAGCGGGTACAATGAGCAGTTCTTC
CAISTTSGYNEQFF
>TRBD2|TRBV2|TRBJ2-1|.
TGTGCCTCGAGCGGGGGACCCTACAATGAGCAGTTCTTC
CASSGGPYNEQFF
>TRBD1|TRBV18|TRBJ1-5|.
TGTGCCAGCTCACCACGACAGGGGGATCAGCCCCAGCATTTT
CASSPRQGDQPQHF
>.|TRBV11-3|TRBJ2-5|.
TGTGCCAGCAGCTTCGCGGGGAGAGCTGAGACCCAGTACTTC
CASSFAGRAETQYF
>.|TRBV9|TRBJ1-2|.
TGTGCCAGCAGCTTGGGGGAGGACTATGGCTACACCTTC
CASSLGEDYGYTF
>.|TRBV2|TRBJ1-5|.
TGTGCCAGCAGTGAGAGGACGCGGGGACCCCAGCATTTT
CASSERTRGPQHF
>.|TRBV4-1|TRBJ2-1|.
TGCGCCAGCAGCCAAGCTGTCAGCAATGAGCAGTTCTTC
CASSQAVSNEQFF
>.|TRBV27|TRBJ2-3|.
TGTGCCAGCAGTTCCTTACTAGCTGCGGGAGATACGCAGTATTTT
CASSSLLAAGDTQYF
>.|TRBV5-6|TRBJ2-1|once
TGTGCCAGTAGCGGGCCGAGGGGGTACGATGAGCAGTTCTTC
CASSGPRGYDEQFF
>TRBD1|TRBV29-1|TRBJ1-1|.
TGCAGCGTCCCGGGACAGAAGAACACTGAAGCTTTCTTT
CSVPGQKNTEAFF
>TRBD2|TRBV7-3|TRBJ2-5|.
TGTGCCAGCAGCTTAGAGCTAGCGGGAGATGGGACCCAGTACTTC
CASSLELAGDGTQYF
>.|TRBV4-2|TRBJ2-5|.
TGTGCCAGCAGCCCCTTCCTAGCGCCTCTAGAAGAGACCCAGTACTTC
CASSPFLAPLEETQYF
>.|TRBV4-1|TRBJ1-5|.
TGCGCCAGCAGCCAAGAGATTGGGGGGAATCAGCCCCAGCATTTT
CASSQEIGGNQPQHF
>.|TRBV10-2|TRBJ1-5|.
TGCGCCAGCAGGGTGAGGAGCAATCAGCCCCAGCATTTT
CASRVRSNQPQHF
>.|TRBV5-5|TRBJ2-5|.
TGTGCCAGCAGCTTGGGGGGGGTGGTGGAGACCCAGTACTTC
CASSLGGVVETQYF
>TRBD1|TRBV27|TRBJ1-5|.
TGTGCCAGCAGTCCACAGGGGCAGCCCCAGCATTTT
CASSPQGQPQHF
>TRBD1|TRBV9|TRBJ2-3|.
TGTGCCAGCAGCTCTGGGACAGGGTTTAGGACAGATACGCAGTATTTT
CASSSGTGFRTDTQYF
>.|TRBV7-6|TRBJ2-2|few
TGTGCCAGCAGGCAACTAGAAGCCGGGGAGCTGTTTTTT
CASRQLEAGELFF
>TRBD1|TRBV4-1|TRBJ1-1|.
TGCGCCAGCAGCCAAGGTAGAAGCCGGGACAGGAACACTGAAGCTTTCTTT
CASSQGRSRDRNTEAFF
>.|TRBV7-2|TRBJ1-5|.
TGTGCCAGCAGCTTCCTCGGGGGGGGCAATCAGCCCCAGCATTTT
CASSFLGGGNQPQHF
>.|TRBV21-1|TRBJ2-1|.
TGTGCCAGCAGCAAAGTGCGGGACCTCTTTTACAATGAGCAGTTCTTC
CASSKVRDLFYNEQFF
>TRBD1|TRBV6-6|TRBJ2-1|once
TGTGCCAGCAGTGGTGGACAGGGGGCGAATGAGCAGTTCTTC
CASSGGQGANEQFF
>.|TRBV5-1|TRBJ2-5|.
TGCGCCAGCAGTCTGAGCGACCAAGCGACCCAGTACTTC
CASSLSDQATQYF
>.|TRBV5-6|TRBJ2-6|once
TGTGCCAGCAGCTTGGCCTTGGCGGAGGGTTCTGGGGCCAACGTCCTGACTTTC
CASSLALAEGSGANVLTF
>.|TRBV5-1|TRBJ1-1|.
TGCGCCAGCAGCTCACAGGGCGGGGGGACTGAAGCTTTCTTT
CASSSQGGGTEAFF